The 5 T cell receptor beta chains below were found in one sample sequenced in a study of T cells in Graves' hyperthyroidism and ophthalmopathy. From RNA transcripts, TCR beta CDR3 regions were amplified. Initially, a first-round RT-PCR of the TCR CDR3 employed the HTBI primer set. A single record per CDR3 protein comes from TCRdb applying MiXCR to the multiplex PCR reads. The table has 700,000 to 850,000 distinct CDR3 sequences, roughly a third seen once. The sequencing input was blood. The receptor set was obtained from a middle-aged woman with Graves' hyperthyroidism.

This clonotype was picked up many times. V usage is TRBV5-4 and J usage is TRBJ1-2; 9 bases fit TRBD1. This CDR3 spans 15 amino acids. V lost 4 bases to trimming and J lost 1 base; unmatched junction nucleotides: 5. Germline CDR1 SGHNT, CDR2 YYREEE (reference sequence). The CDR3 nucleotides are TGTGCCAGCAGCACAGGACAGGGGAATAACTATGGCTACACCTTC. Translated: CASSTGQGNNYGYTF.

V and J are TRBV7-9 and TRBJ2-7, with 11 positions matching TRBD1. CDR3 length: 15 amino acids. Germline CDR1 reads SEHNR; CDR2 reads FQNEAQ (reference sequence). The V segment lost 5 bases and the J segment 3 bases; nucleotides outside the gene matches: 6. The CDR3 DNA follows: TGTGCCAGCAGCGAGGACAGGGGGCGACTCTACGAGCAGTACTTC. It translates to CASSEDRGRLYEQYF. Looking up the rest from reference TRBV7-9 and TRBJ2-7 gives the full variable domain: DTGVSQNPRHKITKRGQNVTFRCDPISEHNRLYWYRQTLGQGPEFLTYFQNEAQLEKSRLLSDRFSAERPKGSFSTLEIQRTEQGDSAMYLCASSEDRGRLYEQYFGPGTRLTVT.

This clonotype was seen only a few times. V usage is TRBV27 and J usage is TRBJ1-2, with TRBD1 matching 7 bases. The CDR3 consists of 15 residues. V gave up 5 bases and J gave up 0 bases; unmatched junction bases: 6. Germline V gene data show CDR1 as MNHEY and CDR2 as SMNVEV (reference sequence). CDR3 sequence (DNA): TGTGCCAGCAGTAGACAGGGAGATACTAACTATGGCTACACCTTC. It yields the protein CASSRQGDTNYGYTF.

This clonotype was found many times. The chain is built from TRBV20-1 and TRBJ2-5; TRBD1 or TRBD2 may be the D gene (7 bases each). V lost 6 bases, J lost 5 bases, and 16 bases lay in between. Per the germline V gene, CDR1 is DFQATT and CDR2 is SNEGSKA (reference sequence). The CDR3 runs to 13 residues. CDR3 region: CSAMGGGAETQYF. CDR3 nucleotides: TGCAGTGCCATGGGAGGGGGCGCGGAGACCCAGTACTTC.

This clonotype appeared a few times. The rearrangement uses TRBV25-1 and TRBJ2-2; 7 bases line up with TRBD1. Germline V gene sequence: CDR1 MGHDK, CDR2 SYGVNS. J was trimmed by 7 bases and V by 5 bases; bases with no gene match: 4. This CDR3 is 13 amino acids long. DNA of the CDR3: TGTGCCAGCAGTAGACAGGGTGGCGGGGAGCTGTTTTTT. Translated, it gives CASSRQGGGELFF.